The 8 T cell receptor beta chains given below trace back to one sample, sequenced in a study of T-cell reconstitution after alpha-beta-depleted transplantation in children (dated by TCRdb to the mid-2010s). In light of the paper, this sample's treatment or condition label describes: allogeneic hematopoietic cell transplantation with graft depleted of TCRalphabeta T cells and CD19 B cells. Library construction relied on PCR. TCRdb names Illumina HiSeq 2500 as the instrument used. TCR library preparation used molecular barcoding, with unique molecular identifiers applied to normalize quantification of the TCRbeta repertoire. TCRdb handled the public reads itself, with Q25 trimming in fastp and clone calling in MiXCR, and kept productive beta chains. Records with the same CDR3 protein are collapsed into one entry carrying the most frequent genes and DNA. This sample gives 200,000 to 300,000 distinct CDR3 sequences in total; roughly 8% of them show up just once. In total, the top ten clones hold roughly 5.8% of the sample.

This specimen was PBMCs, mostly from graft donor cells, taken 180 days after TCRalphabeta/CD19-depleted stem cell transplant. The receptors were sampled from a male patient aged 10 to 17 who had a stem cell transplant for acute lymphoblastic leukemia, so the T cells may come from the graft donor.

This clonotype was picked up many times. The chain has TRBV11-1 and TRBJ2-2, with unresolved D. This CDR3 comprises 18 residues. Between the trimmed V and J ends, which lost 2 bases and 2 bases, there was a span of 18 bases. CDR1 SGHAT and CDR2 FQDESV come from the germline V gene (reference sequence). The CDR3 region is CASSLRSPSTPNTGELFF. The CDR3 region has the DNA TGTGCCAGCAGCTTAAGGTCGCCCAGCACCCCAAACACCGGGGAGCTGTTTTTT.

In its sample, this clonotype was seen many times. The CDR3 loop reads CSAHSGEETRETQYF. CDR3 DNA sequence: TGCAGTGCTCATTCGGGGGAGGAGACTAGGGAGACCCAGTACTTC. The chain links TRBV20-1 to TRBJ2-5; a possible D gene is TRBD2 (6 bases). Per germline, CDR1 DFQATT and CDR2 SNEGSKA (reference sequence). The CDR3 length is 15 residues. Trimming pared 5 bases from V and 5 bases from J, leaving 21 bases between.

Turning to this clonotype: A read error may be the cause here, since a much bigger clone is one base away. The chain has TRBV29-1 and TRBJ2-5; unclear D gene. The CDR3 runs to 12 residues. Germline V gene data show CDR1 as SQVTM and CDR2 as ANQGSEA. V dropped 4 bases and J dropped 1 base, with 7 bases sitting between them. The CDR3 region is CSVGEAQETQYF. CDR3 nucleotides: TGCAGCGTTGGCGAGGCCCAAGAGACCCAGTACTTC.

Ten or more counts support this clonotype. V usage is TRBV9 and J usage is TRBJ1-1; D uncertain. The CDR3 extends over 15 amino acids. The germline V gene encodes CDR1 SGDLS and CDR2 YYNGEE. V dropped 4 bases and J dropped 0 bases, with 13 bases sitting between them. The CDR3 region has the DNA TGTGCCAGCAGCCCTCACCCGGGTGTGAACACTGAAGCTTTCTTT. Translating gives CASSPHPGVNTEAFF.

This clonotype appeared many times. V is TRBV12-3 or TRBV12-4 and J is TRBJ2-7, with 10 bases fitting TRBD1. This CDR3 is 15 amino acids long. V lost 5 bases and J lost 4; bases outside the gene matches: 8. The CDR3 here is CASSEPGQGFYEQYF. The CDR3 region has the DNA TGTGCCAGCAGTGAGCCGGGACAGGGGTTTTACGAGCAGTACTTC.

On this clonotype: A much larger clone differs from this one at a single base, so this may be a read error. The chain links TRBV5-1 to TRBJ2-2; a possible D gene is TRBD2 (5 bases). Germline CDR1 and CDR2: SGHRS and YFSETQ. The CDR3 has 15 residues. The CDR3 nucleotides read TGCGCCAGCAGCGATCTACTTACTAACACCGGGGAGCGGTTTTTT. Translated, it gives CASSDLLTNTGERFF.

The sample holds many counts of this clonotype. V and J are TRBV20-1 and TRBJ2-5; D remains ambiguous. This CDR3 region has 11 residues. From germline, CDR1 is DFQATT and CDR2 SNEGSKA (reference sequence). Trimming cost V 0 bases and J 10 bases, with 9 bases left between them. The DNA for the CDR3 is TGCAGTGCTAGAGATGGGCTGGGCCAGTACTTC. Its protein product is CSARDGLGQYF.

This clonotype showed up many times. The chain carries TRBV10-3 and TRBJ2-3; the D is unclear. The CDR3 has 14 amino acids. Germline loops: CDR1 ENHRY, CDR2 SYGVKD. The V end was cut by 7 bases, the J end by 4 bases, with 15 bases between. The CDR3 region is CAINGPSGSDTQYF. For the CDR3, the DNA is TGTGCCATCAATGGACCATCGGGTTCAGATACGCAGTATTTT.